This entry describes one T cell receptor beta chain. CDR3 length equals 15 residues. Germline assignment: CDR1 SNHLY and CDR2 FYNNEI. Losses at the gene ends were 2 bases for V and 4 bases for J; bases not matched to a gene: 1. This sample was taken from a study of blood T cell repertoires in COVID-19. Overall study: COVID-19 samples collected from the United States, Italy and Spain covered acute and convalescent phases. The analysed material was cDNA or gDNA that came from T cells, B-cell-depleted T cells, or PBMCs.

Under the authors' procedure: Amplification of reference gene primers was used by the study to estimate nucleated cell counts. Assay: immunoSEQ multiplex PCR; the TCRdb copy retains only in-frame clones and omits some. V and J calls and clone size are copied from that table; D and trimming were computed from the DNA. The data hold roughly 150,000 clones, with 83% observed a single time. The chain uses TRBV2 and TRBJ2-1; TRBD2 matches at 11 bases. This TCR was sampled from a woman older than 75 with acute or convalescent COVID-19. The sequenced material came from peripheral blood. The CDR3 here is CASSEIAGGYNEQFF. In DNA form, the CDR3 reads TGTGCCAGCAGTGAAATAGCGGGAGGGTACAATGAGCAGTTCTTC.